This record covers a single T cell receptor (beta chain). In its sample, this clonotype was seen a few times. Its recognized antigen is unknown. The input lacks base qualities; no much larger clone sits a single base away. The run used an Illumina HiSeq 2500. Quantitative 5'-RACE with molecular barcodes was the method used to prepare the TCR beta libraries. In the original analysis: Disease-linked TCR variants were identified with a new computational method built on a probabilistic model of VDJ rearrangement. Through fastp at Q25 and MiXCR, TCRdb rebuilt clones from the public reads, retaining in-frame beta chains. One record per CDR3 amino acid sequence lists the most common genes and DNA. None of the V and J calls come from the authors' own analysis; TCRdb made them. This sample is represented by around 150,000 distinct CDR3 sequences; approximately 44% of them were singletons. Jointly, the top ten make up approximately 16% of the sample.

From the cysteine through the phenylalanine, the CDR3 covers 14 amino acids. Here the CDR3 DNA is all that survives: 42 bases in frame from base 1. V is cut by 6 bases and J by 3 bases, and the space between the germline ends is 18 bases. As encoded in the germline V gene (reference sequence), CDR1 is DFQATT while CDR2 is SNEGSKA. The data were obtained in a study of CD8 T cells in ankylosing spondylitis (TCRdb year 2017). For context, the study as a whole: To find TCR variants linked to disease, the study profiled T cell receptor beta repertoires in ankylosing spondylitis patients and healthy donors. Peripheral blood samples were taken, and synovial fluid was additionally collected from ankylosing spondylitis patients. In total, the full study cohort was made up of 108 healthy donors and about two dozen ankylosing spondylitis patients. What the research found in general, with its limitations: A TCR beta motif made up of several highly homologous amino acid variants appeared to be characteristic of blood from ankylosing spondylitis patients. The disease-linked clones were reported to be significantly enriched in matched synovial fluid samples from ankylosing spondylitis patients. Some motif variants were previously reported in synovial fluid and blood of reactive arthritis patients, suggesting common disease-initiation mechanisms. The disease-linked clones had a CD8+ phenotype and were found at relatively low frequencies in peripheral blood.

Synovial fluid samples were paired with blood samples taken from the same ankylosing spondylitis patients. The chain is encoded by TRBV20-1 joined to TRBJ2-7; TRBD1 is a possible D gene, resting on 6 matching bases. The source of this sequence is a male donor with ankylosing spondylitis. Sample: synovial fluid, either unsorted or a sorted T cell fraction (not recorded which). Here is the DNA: TGCAGTGCAGGGTACAGGGTGGGTTTCTACGAGCAGTACTTC. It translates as CSAGYRVGFYEQYF.